These 31 T cell receptor beta chains came from one sample sequenced in a study of cytomegalovirus exposure and HLA in healthy donors (dated by TCRdb to 2015 to 2018). Preparation of the library involved the immunoSEQ multiplex PCR assay. The multiplex PCR relied on a mix of 60 forward primers for TCR Vbeta segments and 13 reverse primers for TCR Jbeta segments. The clones in this table, taken by TCRdb from immuneACCESS, are in-frame only. Not every clone is retained; where verified, under half of the shortfall comes from an unresolved V gene, and the cause of the rest is unknown. Within this sample are 110,000 or so clones, with approximately 81% of them counted one time only. The top ten hold 1.3% of the sample. The sample taken for sequencing was PBMCs. The receptors come from a man aged 30 to 45 in good health and CMV-seronegative.

The chain combines TRBV5-6 with TRBJ2-7, with 7 nucleotides matching TRBD1. This CDR3 is built from 14 residues. J was trimmed by 2 bases and V by 3 bases; bases with no gene match: 5. CDR1 and CDR2 (germline): SGHDT, YYEEEE. Written as DNA, the CDR3 is TGTGCCAGCAGCTCTACAGGGGCCACCTACGAGCAGTACTTC. It codes for CASSSTGATYEQYF.

The chain carries TRBV11-3 and TRBJ2-2; the D gene is possibly TRBD1 (6 bases). V was clipped by 1 base and J by 1 base, with 13 bases between them. Germline CDR1 reads SGHNT; CDR2 reads YENEEA. The CDR3 is made up of 17 amino acids. CDR3 nucleotide sequence: TGTGCCAGCAGCTTAGCTACTTGGGGGCGGAACACCGGGGAGCTGTTTTTT. Its translation: CASSLATWGRNTGELFF.

As DNA, the CDR3 is TGTGCCAGCAGTGGCGACAGGGCCGGGCAGTACTTC. It translates to CASSGDRAGQYF. The J gene is TRBJ2-7, the V gene TRBV6-1; 7 positions agree with TRBD1. This CDR3 region has 12 residues. Germline V gene sequence: CDR1 MNHNS, CDR2 SASEGT. The V and J ends lost 4 bases and 9 bases, in that order; junction bases with no gene match: 6.

The chain uses TRBV18 and TRBJ1-1; TRBD1 might be the D (5 bases). CDR3 length equals 13 residues. From germline, CDR1 is KGHSH and CDR2 LQKENI. The V end lost 2 bases, the J end lost 3 bases, and 7 bases lay between the germline ends. CDR3 coding DNA: TGTGCCAGCTCACCATCAGGGTACACTGAAGCTTTCTTT. This gives the protein CASSPSGYTEAFF.

The chain employs TRBV5-6 and TRBJ2-1, with TRBD1 matching over 9 bases. V shed 1 base, J shed 1 base, and the junction held 6 bases outside the gene matches. From germline, CDR1 is SGHDT and CDR2 YYEEEE. The CDR3 is made up of 17 amino acids. In nucleotides, the CDR3 is TGTGCCAGCAGCTTGCTACAGGGGGCGTCTTCCTACAATGAGCAGTTCTTC. Translation gives CASSLLQGASSYNEQFF.

V gene TRBV18 combines with J gene TRBJ1-2; the match to TRBD1 covers 7 bases. Trimming took 0 bases from V and 7 from J; bases not matched to a gene: 8. This CDR3 region has 15 residues. From germline, CDR1 is KGHSH and CDR2 LQKENI. CDR3 sequence: CASSPPNDRVTGYTF. As DNA, the CDR3 is TGTGCCAGCTCACCACCGAATGACAGGGTGACTGGCTACACCTTC.

V and J are TRBV6-1 and TRBJ1-6, with unresolved D. This CDR3 is 14 amino acids long. Looked up from germline, CDR1 is MNHNS and CDR2 is SASEGT. Trimming shortened V by 4 bases and J by 7 bases, and 11 bases separated the two germline ends. The CDR3 spells CASSADGENSPLHF. The CDR3 DNA is TGTGCCAGCAGTGCGGACGGGGAGAATTCACCCCTCCACTTT.

V is TRBV10-3 and J is TRBJ1-1, with D tentatively TRBD1 (6 bases). This CDR3 region has 15 residues. Germline CDR1 reads ENHRY; CDR2 reads SYGVKD. Trimming took 0 bases from V and 0 from J, leaving 8 bases between them. CDR3 amino acids: CAISESGQMNTEAFF. For the CDR3, the DNA is TGTGCCATCAGTGAGTCCGGACAGATGAACACTGAAGCTTTCTTT.

For this clone: The CDR3 end shows no conserved phenylalanine or tryptophan, and so a read error is likely. The DNA is omitted, as the CDR3 cannot be located on it reliably, and the CDR3 follows TCRdb's listing. The gene calls are TRBV10-1 and TRBJ2-7; the table calls TRBD2, which could not be checked here. Germline V lookup: CDR1 WNHNN, CDR2 SYGVQD (reference sequence). The CDR3 region is 10 residues in length, termini included. CDR3 sequence reads: CASSEGGGPD.

The V gene is TRBV27, the J gene TRBJ1-2; 9 bases agree with TRBD1. This CDR3 has 17 residues. The trim removed 5 bases at V and 4 bases at J, leaving 14 bases unmatched. Germline V gene lookup returns CDR1 MNHEY and CDR2 SMNVEV (reference sequence). CDR3 loop: CASSLTGGPTQGYGYTF. The CDR3 DNA is TGTGCCAGCAGTCTAACAGGGGGCCCAACCCAGGGCTATGGCTACACCTTC.

This clone was seen once. The CDR3 protein is CASTPSTYTGELFF. CDR3 in DNA: TGTGCCAGCACCCCAAGCACCTACACCGGGGAGCTGTTTTTT. This rearrangement joins TRBV6-6 to TRBJ2-2; D is undetermined. V lost 7 bases and J 3 bases, leaving 12 bases between the germline ends. The CDR3 is made up of 14 amino acids. Germline assignment: CDR1 MNHNY and CDR2 SVGAGI (reference sequence).

The chain employs TRBV5-4 and TRBJ2-2, with D possibly matching TRBD2 (6 bases). There are 14 residues in the CDR3. Per germline, CDR1 SGHNT and CDR2 YYREEE (reference sequence). V lost 10 bases, J lost 0 bases, and 13 bases lay in between. The CDR3 DNA reads TGTGCCTGGTTGGGCGGGGCGAACACCGGGGAGCTGTTTTTT. Its protein product is CAWLGGANTGELFF.

In DNA, the CDR3 is TGTGCCAGCAGTTTCGCGGGGGACGAGCAGTACTTC. It codes for CASSFAGDEQYF. The chain couples TRBV27 to TRBJ2-7; 7 nucleotides agree with TRBD2. Germline CDR1 MNHEY, CDR2 SMNVEV (reference sequence). Germline trimming cut 3 bases from V and 5 bases from J; bases unmatched to any gene: 1. CDR3 length: 12 amino acids.

The J gene is TRBJ2-7, the V gene TRBV27; 9 bases fit TRBD2. Germline lookup yields CDR1 MNHEY and CDR2 SMNVEV (reference sequence). The CDR3 covers 18 residues. Trimming at V came to 3 bases and at J to 5 bases, leaving 17 bases not matched to a gene. CDR3 region: CASSLRGGRVSSVDEQYF. The CDR3 nucleotides are TGTGCCAGCAGTTTGAGGGGCGGGAGGGTTTCATCCGTGGACGAGCAGTACTTC.

V is TRBV7-2 and J is TRBJ1-2; D uncertain. The CDR3 covers 15 residues. Per the germline V gene, CDR1 is SGHTA and CDR2 is FQGNSA. The V end lost 2 bases, the J end lost 1 base, and 11 bases lay between the germline ends. The CDR3 sequence is CASSLTGNLNYGYTF. DNA of the CDR3: TGTGCCAGCAGCTTAACCGGGAATCTTAACTATGGCTACACCTTC. The full variable domain, with the rest looked up from reference TRBV7-2 and TRBJ1-2, is GAGVSQSPSNKVTEKGKDVELRCDPISGHTALYWYRQSLGQGLEFLIYFQGNSAPDKSGLPSDRFSAERTGGSVSTLTIQRTQQEDSAVYLCASSLTGNLNYGYTFGSGTRLTVV.

Remarks on this clone: Other nucleotide sequences in the sample specify the same CDR3. This chain connects TRBV5-4 to TRBJ1-2; 10 nucleotides agree with TRBD1. Germline assignment: CDR1 SGHNT and CDR2 YYREEE (reference sequence). This CDR3 has 12 amino acids. Unmatched junction bases numbered 6, after V lost 4 bases and J lost 12 bases. The CDR3 DNA reads TGTGCCAGCAGCCCGGGACAGGGGAGCAACACCTTC. This sequence encodes CASSPGQGSNTF.

V gene TRBV4-1 combines with J gene TRBJ2-3; 9 nucleotides align to TRBD2. V dropped 5 bases and J dropped 3; count of bases not matched to a gene: 18. The CDR3 loop spans 19 amino acids. Germline CDR1 reads MGHRA; CDR2 reads YSYEKL. The CDR3: CASSGGTSSSVAPTDTQYF. CDR3 sequence (DNA): TGCGCCAGCAGCGGTGGGACTAGCTCCTCCGTGGCCCCGACAGATACGCAGTATTTT.

V is TRBV7-2 and J is TRBJ1-2; D call uncertain. This CDR3 comprises 12 residues. V lost 5 bases, J lost 10 bases, and 14 bases lay in between. The germline V gene has CDR1 SGHTA and CDR2 FQGNSA. CDR3 nucleotides: TGTGCCAGCAGCCCCCTAACCCATTCCTACACCTTC. It yields the protein CASSPLTHSYTF.

This chain uses TRBV9 with TRBJ2-5, with 8 bases lining up with TRBD2. Trimming took 1 base from V and 0 from J; bases not matched to a gene: 5. This CDR3 has 16 amino acids. Germline V gene sequence: CDR1 SGDLS, CDR2 YYNGEE. The CDR3 spells CASSVSSGGDQETQYF. The CDR3 region has the DNA TGTGCCAGCAGCGTATCGAGCGGGGGAGACCAAGAGACCCAGTACTTC.

The chain is built from TRBV19 and TRBJ1-4; D gene uncertain. Trimming took 7 bases from V and 3 from J, leaving 12 bases between them. CDR3 length: 14 residues. The germline V gene has CDR1 LNHDA and CDR2 SQIVND (reference sequence). This CDR3 is CASIPRGANEKLFF. As DNA, the CDR3 is TGTGCCAGTATTCCCCGAGGAGCTAATGAAAAACTGTTTTTT.

DNA of the CDR3: TGTGCCAGCAGTCTTGGACAAATAAATTCACCCCTCCACTTT. Translated, it gives CASSLGQINSPLHF. V and J are TRBV2 and TRBJ1-6, with D possibly TRBD1 on 5 matching bases. Deletions cut 5 bases from V and 7 bases from J, with 12 bases between. Germline values: CDR1 SNHLY, CDR2 FYNNEI. CDR3 length equals 14 residues.

The V gene is TRBV29-1, the J gene TRBJ2-1; unclear D gene. The CDR3 has 10 residues. V shed 3 bases and J shed 7 bases, with 4 bases lying between them. Germline CDR1 is SQVTM and CDR2 is ANQGSEA. The DNA for the CDR3 is TGCAGCGTTGATCGGAATGAGCAGTTCTTC. This encodes CSVDRNEQFF.

CDR3 in DNA: TGTGCCAGCAGCTTAGGCGCCAGGCGCGAGCAGTACTTC. It yields the protein CASSLGARREQYF. The rearrangement links TRBV7-8 to TRBJ2-7; no clear D gene. CDR3 length: 13 amino acids. Germline V CDR1 and CDR2: SGHVS, FQNEAQ. V dropped 1 base and J dropped 6 bases, with 10 bases sitting between them.

This chain uses TRBV14 with TRBJ2-5; tentative D call: TRBD2 (6 bases). This CDR3 is built from 18 residues. Germline assignment: CDR1 SGHDN and CDR2 FVKESK. V was shortened by 0 bases and J by 2 bases, with 19 bases between the two germline ends. CDR3 region: CASSQEDARLGAQETQYF. For the CDR3, the DNA is TGTGCCAGCAGCCAAGAAGATGCTAGACTAGGAGCTCAAGAGACCCAGTACTTC.

The V gene is TRBV9, the J gene TRBJ2-4; 7 nucleotides align to TRBD2. Germline loops: CDR1 SGDLS, CDR2 YYNGEE. The CDR3 is 17 amino acids. Trimming took 5 bases from V and 1 from J; bases not matched to a gene: 12. The CDR3 DNA is TGTGCCAGCAGTGGCGGGAGACGTAGGCCGGCCAAAAACATTCAGTACTTC. This translates into CASSGGRRRPAKNIQYF. Full variable domain (rest looked up from reference TRBV9 and TRBJ2-4): DSGVTQTPKHLITATGQRVTLRCSPRSGDLSVYWYQQSLDQGLQFLIQYYNGEERAKGNILERFSAQQFPDLHSELNLSSLELGDSALYFCASSGGRRRPAKNIQYFGAGTRLSVL.

The chain combines TRBV10-1 with TRBJ2-6; the D gene is possibly TRBD2 (5 bases). This CDR3 has 15 amino acids. The V and J ends lost 3 bases and 3 bases respectively, with 9 bases between them. CDR1 is WNHNN, CDR2 SYGVQD, per germline (reference sequence). CDR3 protein: CASSDEGFGANVLTF. CDR3 bases: TGCGCCAGCAGTGATGAGGGTTTTGGGGCCAACGTCCTGACTTTC.

This clone occurred once. The chain uses TRBV6-6 and TRBJ1-3, with 7 bases matching TRBD1. This CDR3 is 13 amino acids long. Germline V CDR1 and CDR2: MNHNY, SVGAGI (reference sequence). V lost 7 bases to trimming and J lost 4 bases; unmatched junction nucleotides: 4. CDR3 loop: CASIPGQGNTIYF. In DNA, the CDR3 is TGTGCCAGCATTCCGGGACAGGGAAACACCATATATTTT.

J is TRBJ2-3 and V is TRBV9; 10 nucleotides line up with TRBD2. This CDR3 has 16 residues. V dropped 0 bases and J dropped 6; count of bases not matched to a gene: 7. Germline CDR1 is SGDLS and CDR2 is YYNGEE. The CDR3 DNA follows: TGTGCCAGCAGCGTAGGATCTAGCGGGAGTTTTGATACGCAGTATTTT. Translated: CASSVGSSGSFDTQYF.

V is TRBV6-1 and J is TRBJ1-5, with TRBD1 matching over 8 bases. Germline CDR1 MNHNS, CDR2 SASEGT. The CDR3 sequence is 15 residues long. V shed 10 bases and J 0 bases; nucleotides not matched to a gene: 8. This CDR3 is CATARGPDSNQPQHF. CDR3 nucleotide sequence: TGTGCCACCGCCAGGGGGCCAGATAGCAATCAGCCCCAGCATTTT.

A few counts support this clone. The junction departs from germline at one end; a sequencing error may be responsible. The rearrangement uses TRBV7-9 and TRBJ1-1; perhaps TRBD1 as D (6 bases). The CDR3 is 12 amino acids. CDR1 and CDR2 from the germline V gene are SEHNR and FQNEAQ (reference sequence). CDR3 loop: CSSSAWGREAFF. Here the CDR3 DNA reads TGTTCCAGCAGCGCATGGGGGCGTGAAGCTTTCTTT.

For the CDR3, the DNA is TGCAGCGTTCTGCAGGGGACGGGTGGAAACACCATATATTTT. It is translated as CSVLQGTGGNTIYF. V and J are TRBV29-1 and TRBJ1-3, with a possible D match to TRBD1 (6 bases). The CDR3 consists of 14 residues. CDR1 is SQVTM, CDR2 ANQGSEA, per germline. The V and J ends lost 5 bases and 3 bases respectively, with 14 bases between them.